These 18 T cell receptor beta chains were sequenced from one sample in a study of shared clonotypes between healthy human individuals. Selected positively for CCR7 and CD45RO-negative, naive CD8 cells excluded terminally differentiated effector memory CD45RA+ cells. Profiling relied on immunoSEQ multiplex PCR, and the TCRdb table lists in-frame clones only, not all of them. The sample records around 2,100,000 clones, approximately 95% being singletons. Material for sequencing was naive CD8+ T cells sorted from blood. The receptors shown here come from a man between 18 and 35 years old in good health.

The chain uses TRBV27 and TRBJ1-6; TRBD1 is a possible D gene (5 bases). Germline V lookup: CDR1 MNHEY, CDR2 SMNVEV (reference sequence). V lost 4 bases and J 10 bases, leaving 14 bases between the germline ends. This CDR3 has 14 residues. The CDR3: CASSYLRAGSPLHF. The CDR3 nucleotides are TGTGCCAGCAGTTACCTACGGGCAGGGTCACCCCTCCACTTT.

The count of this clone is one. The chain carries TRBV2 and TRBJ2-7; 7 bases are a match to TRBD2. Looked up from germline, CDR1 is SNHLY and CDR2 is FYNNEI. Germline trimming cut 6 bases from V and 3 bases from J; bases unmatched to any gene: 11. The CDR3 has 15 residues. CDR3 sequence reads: CASRGEGTGLYEQYF. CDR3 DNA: TGTGCCAGCAGAGGGGAGGGGACGGGTCTCTACGAGCAGTACTTC. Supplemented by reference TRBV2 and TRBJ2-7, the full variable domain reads EPEVTQTPSHQVTQMGQEVILRCVPISNHLYFYWYRQILGQKVEFLVSFYNNEISEKSEIFDDQFSVERPDGSNFTLKIRSTKLEDSAMYFCASRGEGTGLYEQYFGPGTRLTVT.

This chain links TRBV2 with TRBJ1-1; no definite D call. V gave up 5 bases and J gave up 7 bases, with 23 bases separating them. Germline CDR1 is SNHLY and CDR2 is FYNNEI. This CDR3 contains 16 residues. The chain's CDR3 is CASSPSTLGARFEAFF. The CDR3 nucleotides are TGTGCCAGCAGTCCAAGCACTCTAGGCGCCCGATTTGAAGCTTTCTTT.

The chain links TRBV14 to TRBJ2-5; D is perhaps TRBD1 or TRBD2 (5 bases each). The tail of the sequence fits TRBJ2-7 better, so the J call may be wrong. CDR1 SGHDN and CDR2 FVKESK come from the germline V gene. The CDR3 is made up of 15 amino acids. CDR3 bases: TGTGCCAGCAGCCAAGTCAAGGGGAGAGAGTACGAGCAGTACTTC. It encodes CASSQVKGREYEQYF.

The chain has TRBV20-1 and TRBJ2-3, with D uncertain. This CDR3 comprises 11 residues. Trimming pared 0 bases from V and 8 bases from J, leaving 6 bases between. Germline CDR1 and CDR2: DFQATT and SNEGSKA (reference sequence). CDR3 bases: TGCAGTGCTAGAGACGTGAGTACGCAGTATTTT. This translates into CSARDVSTQYF.

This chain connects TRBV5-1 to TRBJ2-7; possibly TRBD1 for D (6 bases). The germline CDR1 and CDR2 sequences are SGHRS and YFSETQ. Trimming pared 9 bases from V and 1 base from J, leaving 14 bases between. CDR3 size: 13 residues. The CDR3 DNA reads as TGCGCCACCCAACAGGACAGTTCCTACGAGCAGTACTTC. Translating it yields CATQQDSSYEQYF. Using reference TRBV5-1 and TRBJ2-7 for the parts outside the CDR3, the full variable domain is KAGVTQTPRYLIKTRGQQVTLSCSPISGHRSVSWYQQTPGQGLQFLFEYFSETQRNKGNFPGRFSGRQFSNSRSEMNVSTLELGDSALYLCATQQDSSYEQYFGPGTRLTVT.

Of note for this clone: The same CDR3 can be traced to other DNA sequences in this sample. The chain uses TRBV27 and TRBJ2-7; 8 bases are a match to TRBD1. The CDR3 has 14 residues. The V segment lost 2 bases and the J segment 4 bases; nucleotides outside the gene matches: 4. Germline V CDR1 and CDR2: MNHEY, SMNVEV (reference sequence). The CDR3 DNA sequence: TGTGCCAGCAGTTTAGGGACAGGACGTTACGAGCAGTACTTC. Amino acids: CASSLGTGRYEQYF.

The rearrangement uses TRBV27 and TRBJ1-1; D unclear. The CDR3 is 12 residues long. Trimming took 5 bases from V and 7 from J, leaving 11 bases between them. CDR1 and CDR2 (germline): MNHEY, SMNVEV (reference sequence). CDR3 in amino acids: CASSPDRGEAFF. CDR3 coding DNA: TGTGCCAGCAGTCCCGACCGGGGTGAAGCTTTCTTT.

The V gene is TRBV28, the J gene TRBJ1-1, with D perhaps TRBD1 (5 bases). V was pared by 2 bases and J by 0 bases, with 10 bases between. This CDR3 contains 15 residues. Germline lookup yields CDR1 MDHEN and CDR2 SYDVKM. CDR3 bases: TGTGCCAGCAGTTTAATTGGGGGATTGAACACTGAAGCTTTCTTT. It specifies CASSLIGGLNTEAFF.

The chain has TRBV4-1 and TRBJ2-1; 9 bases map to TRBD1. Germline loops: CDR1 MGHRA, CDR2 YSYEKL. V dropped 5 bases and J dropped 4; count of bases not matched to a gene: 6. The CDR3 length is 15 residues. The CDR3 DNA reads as TGCGCCAGCAGCTCAATCGGGACAGGGTACAATGAGCAGTTCTTC. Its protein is CASSSIGTGYNEQFF.

CDR3 in amino acids: CASSSLIQEAGPNPLYEQYF. The CDR3 nucleotides are TGTGCCAGCAGTTCACTTATTCAAGAGGCAGGGCCCAACCCCCTTTACGAGCAGTACTTC. The rearrangement links TRBV28 to TRBJ2-7, with D possibly matching TRBD1 (5 bases). Germline V CDR1 and CDR2: MDHEN, SYDVKM. V shed 4 bases and J shed 4 bases, with 32 bases lying between them. The CDR3 spans 20 residues.

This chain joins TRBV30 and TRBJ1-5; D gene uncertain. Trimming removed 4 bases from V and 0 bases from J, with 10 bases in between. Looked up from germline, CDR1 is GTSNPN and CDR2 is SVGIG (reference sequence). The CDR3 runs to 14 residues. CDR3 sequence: CAWNFEDSNQPQHF. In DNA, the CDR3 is TGTGCCTGGAATTTTGAGGATAGCAATCAGCCCCAGCATTTT.

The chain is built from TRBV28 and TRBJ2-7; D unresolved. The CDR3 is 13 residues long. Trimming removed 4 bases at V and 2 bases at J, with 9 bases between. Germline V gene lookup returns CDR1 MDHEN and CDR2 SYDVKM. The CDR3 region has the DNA TGTGCCAGCAGTTCAGTCCAAGCCTACGAGCAGTACTTC. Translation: CASSSVQAYEQYF.

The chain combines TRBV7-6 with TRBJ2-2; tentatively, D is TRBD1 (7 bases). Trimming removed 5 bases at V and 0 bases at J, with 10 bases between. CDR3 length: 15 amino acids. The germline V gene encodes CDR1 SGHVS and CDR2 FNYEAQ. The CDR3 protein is CASSGGTANTGELFF. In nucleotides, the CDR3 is TGTGCCAGCAGCGGCGGGACAGCGAACACCGGGGAGCTGTTTTTT.

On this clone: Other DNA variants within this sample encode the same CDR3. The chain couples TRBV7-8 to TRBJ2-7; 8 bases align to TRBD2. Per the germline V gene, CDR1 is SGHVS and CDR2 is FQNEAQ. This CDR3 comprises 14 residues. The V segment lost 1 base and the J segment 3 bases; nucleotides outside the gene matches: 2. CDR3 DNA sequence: TGTGCCAGCAGCTTAGTTGGGACTAGCTACGAGCAGTACTTC. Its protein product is CASSLVGTSYEQYF.

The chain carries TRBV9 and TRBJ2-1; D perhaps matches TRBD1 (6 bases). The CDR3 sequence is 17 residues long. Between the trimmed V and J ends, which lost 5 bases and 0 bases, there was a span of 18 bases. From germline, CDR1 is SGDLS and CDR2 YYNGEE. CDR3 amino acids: CASSFTGMSGSYNEQFF. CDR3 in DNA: TGTGCCAGCAGTTTCACAGGGATGAGTGGCTCCTACAATGAGCAGTTCTTC.

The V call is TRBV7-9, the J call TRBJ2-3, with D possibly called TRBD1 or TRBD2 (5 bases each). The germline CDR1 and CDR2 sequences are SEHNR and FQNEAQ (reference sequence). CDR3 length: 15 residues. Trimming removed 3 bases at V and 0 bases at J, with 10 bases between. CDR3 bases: TGTGCCAGCAGCTTCGGGACGGCTAGCACAGATACGCAGTATTTT. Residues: CASSFGTASTDTQYF.

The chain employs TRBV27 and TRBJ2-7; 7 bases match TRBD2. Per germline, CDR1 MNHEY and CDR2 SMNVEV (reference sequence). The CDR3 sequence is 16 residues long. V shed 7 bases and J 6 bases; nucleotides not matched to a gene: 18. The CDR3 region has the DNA TGTGCCAGCACCCCTCGGTTTGCGGGAGAGGGCTCCGAGCAGTACTTC. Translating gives CASTPRFAGEGSEQYF.